Presented here are 29 T cell receptor beta chains from one specimen sequenced in a study of read filtering for tumor transcriptome and immune sequencing. Molecular barcoded adaptors covering alpha/delta and beta/gamma chains were used on roughly 400 ng RNA. TCRdb re-analysed the reads in MiXCR, keeping a single row per CDR3 protein. The table records under 40,000 distinct CDR3 sequences, 14% of them present only once. Sequencing was performed on a population of CD138-negative cells sorted from bone marrow. These receptors all stem from a donor at least 40 years old with multiple myeloma.

This clonotype was detected many times. The chain combines TRBV7-9 with TRBJ2-1; 9 bases align to TRBD2. The J segment lost 7 bases and the V segment lost 8 bases, leaving 12 bases of the junction unmatched. The CDR3 length is 15 residues. CDR1 is SEHNR and CDR2 is FQNEAQ in the germline V gene (reference sequence). DNA for the CDR3: TGTGCCAGCTCGGGTAGGCGGGGGGGCGAAAATGAGCAGTTCTTC. Residues: CASSGRRGGENEQFF. Full variable domain (remainder filled in from reference TRBV7-9 and TRBJ2-1): DTGVSQNPRHKITKRGQNVTFRCDPISEHNRLYWYRQTLGQGPEFLTYFQNEAQLEKSRLLSDRFSAERPKGSFSTLEIQRTEQGDSAMYLCASSGRRGGENEQFFGPGTRLTVL.

The table lists this clonotype with many counts. The chain combines TRBV9 with TRBJ1-1; possibly TRBD1 for D (5 bases). CDR3 length: 13 amino acids. V gave up 0 bases and J gave up 6 bases, with 9 bases separating them. Germline V lookup: CDR1 SGDLS, CDR2 YYNGEE. The chain's CDR3 is CASSVDDSSEAFF. The CDR3 region has the DNA TGTGCCAGCAGCGTAGATGACAGCTCTGAAGCTTTCTTT.

This clonotype was observed many times. The chain combines TRBV11-2 with TRBJ2-1, with TRBD1 identical over 7 bases. V was pared by 5 bases and J by 0 bases, with 4 bases of the junction left unmatched. The CDR3 extends over 15 amino acids. Germline V gene sequence: CDR1 SGHAT, CDR2 FQNNGV. The CDR3: CASSKGGPSYNEQFF. CDR3 in DNA: TGTGCCAGCAGCAAAGGGGGCCCCTCCTACAATGAGCAGTTCTTC.

This clonotype has ten or more counts. The V and J genes are TRBV20-1 and TRBJ1-6, with D possibly TRBD1 on 5 matching bases. In germline, CDR1 is DFQATT, CDR2 SNEGSKA (reference sequence). CDR3 size: 15 residues. V dropped 3 bases and J dropped 10 bases, with 19 bases sitting between them. CDR3 DNA: TGCAGTGCTAGGAGTGCGGGAGGGGATCGATCACCCCTCCACTTT. It codes for CSARSAGGDRSPLHF.

This clonotype occurred many times. This chain connects TRBV12-3 or TRBV12-4 to TRBJ2-7; unclear D gene. The CDR3 loop spans 11 amino acids. With 1 base removed from V and 13 bases from J, the gap between germline ends came to 11 bases. As DNA, the CDR3 is TGTGCCAGCAGTTTAGGGAGTACCCTCTACTTC. Protein product: CASSLGSTLYF.

This clonotype has only a few counts. The gene calls are TRBV7-2 and TRBJ2-3, with D unclear. V shed 4 bases and J shed 3 bases, with 5 bases lying between them. CDR3 length equals 12 residues. The germline CDR1 and CDR2 sequences are SGHTA and FQGNSA. The CDR3 DNA reads as TGTGCCAGCAGCTCTTATACAGATACGCAGTATTTT. It yields the protein CASSSYTDTQYF.

This clonotype showed up many times. The genes are TRBV20-1 and TRBJ2-3, with 13 bases fitting TRBD2. V was pared by 4 bases and J by 2 bases, with 6 bases of the junction left unmatched. Germline V lookup: CDR1 DFQATT, CDR2 SNEGSKA (reference sequence). This CDR3 is built from 16 residues. CDR3 region: CSANGLAGDPTDTQYF. DNA of the CDR3: TGCAGTGCTAACGGACTAGCGGGGGACCCCACAGATACGCAGTATTTT.

This clonotype was observed at least ten times. The chain recombines TRBV30 with TRBJ2-3; TRBD1 matches 9 bases. Germline-derived CDR1 and CDR2 are GTSNPN and SVGIG (reference sequence). V gave up 3 bases and J gave up 3 bases; unmatched junction bases: 10. The CDR3 consists of 16 residues. CDR3 region: CAWSLLGGQGTDTQYF. The CDR3 bases are TGTGCCTGGAGCCTCCTGGGGGGACAGGGAACAGATACGCAGTATTTT. The full variable domain, completed using reference TRBV30 and TRBJ2-3, is SQTIHQWPATLVQPVGSPLSLECTVEGTSNPNLYWYRQAAGRGLQLLFYSVGIGQISSEVPQNLSASRPQDRQFILSSKKLLLSDSGFYLCAWSLLGGQGTDTQYFGPGTRLTVL.

This rearrangement joins TRBV28 to TRBJ1-2; the D gene is possibly TRBD1 (6 bases). Trimming took 5 bases from V and 8 from J, leaving 15 bases between them. This CDR3 is built from 13 residues. Germline CDR1 MDHEN, CDR2 SYDVKM. The CDR3 DNA reads as TGTGCCAGCAGTGCCGCAGGGGTGCTCGGCTACACCTTC. This translates into CASSAAGVLGYTF.

This clonotype was recorded many times. The V and J genes are TRBV5-6 and TRBJ2-2; 10 positions match TRBD1. The CDR3 runs 17 residues. The germline V gene encodes CDR1 SGHDT and CDR2 YYEEEE. V trimming: 7 bases; J trimming: 4 bases; junction bases outside the gene matches: 13. CDR3 sequence reads: CASRWTRGQGRTGELFF. The CDR3 bases are TGTGCCAGCCGATGGACCAGGGGACAGGGGCGCACCGGGGAGCTGTTTTTT.

This clonotype was detected many times. The chain employs TRBV15 and TRBJ2-5; D may be TRBD2 (5 bases). The CDR3 runs to 15 residues. V was trimmed by 1 base and J by 4 bases, leaving 13 bases between them. Per germline, CDR1 LNHNV and CDR2 YYDKDF (reference sequence). The CDR3 sequence is CATSRVDFSGETQYF. The CDR3 DNA is TGTGCCACCAGCAGAGTGGACTTTTCGGGAGAGACCCAGTACTTC.

This clonotype was counted many times. The chain joins TRBV6-5 to TRBJ1-2; 7 positions agree with TRBD1. Germline lookup yields CDR1 MNHEY and CDR2 SVGAGI. The CDR3 is 13 residues long. V was pared by 6 bases and J by 2 bases, with 3 bases of the junction left unmatched. CDR3 in amino acids: CASSRQGNYGYTF. For the CDR3, the DNA is TGTGCCAGCAGCCGACAGGGAAACTATGGCTACACCTTC.

This clonotype was found many times. The chain joins TRBV5-1 to TRBJ2-1, with 12 bases matching TRBD2. Germline CDR1 is SGHRS and CDR2 is YFSETQ. V dropped 0 bases and J dropped 4; count of bases not matched to a gene: 2. The CDR3 consists of 16 residues. For the CDR3, the DNA is TGCGCCAGCAGCTTGGCCGGACTAGCGGGGTACAATGAGCAGTTCTTC. This codes for CASSLAGLAGYNEQFF. Looking up the rest from reference TRBV5-1 and TRBJ2-1 gives the full variable domain: KAGVTQTPRYLIKTRGQQVTLSCSPISGHRSVSWYQQTPGQGLQFLFEYFSETQRNKGNFPGRFSGRQFSNSRSEMNVSTLELGDSALYLCASSLAGLAGYNEQFFGPGTRLTVL.

This clonotype was picked up many times. The chain recombines TRBV11-1 with TRBJ1-1; no clear D. CDR1 is SGHAT, CDR2 FQDESV, per germline (reference sequence). This CDR3 is built from 13 residues. Trimming pared 1 base from V and 6 bases from J, leaving 9 bases between. The CDR3 DNA reads TGTGCCAGCAGCTTAGGGACTGAGGCTGAAGCTTTCTTT. It yields the protein CASSLGTEAEAFF.

This clonotype was seen many times. The rearrangement links TRBV6-5 to TRBJ2-7; D remains unclear. The V gene lost 0 bases and the J gene lost 7 bases, with 4 bases spanning the gap. This CDR3 is built from 11 residues. Germline CDR1 is MNHEY and CDR2 is SVGAGI. This CDR3 is CASSYSSEQYF. CDR3 nucleotides: TGTGCCAGCAGTTACTCGAGTGAGCAGTACTTC.

As to this clonotype: A much larger clone lies one base from this, so it may be a read error. V is TRBV20-1 and J is TRBJ2-3; 13 bases are a match to TRBD2. This CDR3 comprises 16 residues. Looked up from germline, CDR1 is DFQATT and CDR2 is SNEGSKA (reference sequence). The CDR3 sequence: CSANGLAGDPTDTRYF. DNA for the CDR3: TGCAGTGCTAACGGACTAGCGGGGGACCCCACAGATACGCGGTATTTT.

This clonotype was detected many times. The chain's CDR3 is CASRQDSPEAFF. The CDR3 DNA sequence: TGTGCCAGCAGACAAGACAGTCCTGAAGCTTTCTTT. The chain employs TRBV2 and TRBJ1-1, with D perhaps TRBD1 (5 bases). Trimming left V 6 bases short and J 6 bases short, with 11 bases between. The germline CDR1 and CDR2 sequences are SNHLY and FYNNEI. This CDR3 spans 12 amino acids. The full variable domain, in which reference TRBV2 and TRBJ1-1 provide the parts outside the CDR3, is EPEVTQTPSHQVTQMGQEVILRCVPISNHLYFYWYRQILGQKVEFLVSFYNNEISEKSEIFDDQFSVERPDGSNFTLKIRSTKLEDSAMYFCASRQDSPEAFFGQGTRLTVV.

This clonotype was seen many times. The chain recombines TRBV7-9 with TRBJ2-7; either TRBD1 or TRBD2 may fit D (5 bases each). The V gene's germline CDR1 is SEHNR and CDR2 FQNEAQ (reference sequence). V lost 2 bases, J lost 7 bases, and 15 bases lay in between. The CDR3 has 14 amino acids. The chain's CDR3 is CASSLIHRPGEQYF. The CDR3 nucleotides are TGTGCCAGCAGCTTAATACACAGGCCGGGAGAGCAGTACTTC.

This sequence joins TRBV6-5 and TRBJ2-1; 12 bases fit TRBD2. V lost 3 bases to trimming and J lost 8 bases; unmatched junction nucleotides: 17. The CDR3 is 19 residues long. CDR1 MNHEY and CDR2 SVGAGI come from the germline V gene. Here the CDR3 reads CASSYYRGLAGRQSHEQFF. The CDR3 nucleotides are TGTGCCAGCAGTTATTACCGAGGACTAGCGGGGAGGCAGTCCCATGAGCAGTTCTTC.

V gene TRBV5-1 combines with J gene TRBJ2-2, with 7 bases fitting TRBD1. The CDR3 has 15 residues. Germline V gene data show CDR1 as SGHRS and CDR2 as YFSETQ. Unmatched junction bases numbered 5, after V lost 2 bases and J lost 4 bases. The CDR3 sequence: CASSFRQGPTGELFF. The CDR3 coding sequence is TGCGCCAGCAGCTTTCGACAGGGCCCCACCGGGGAGCTGTTTTTT.

The chain employs TRBV20-1 and TRBJ2-7, with 8 bases identical to TRBD1. J was trimmed by 7 bases and V by 6 bases; bases with no gene match: 8. This CDR3 has 12 residues. The germline gives CDR1 DFQATT, CDR2 SNEGSKA (reference sequence). DNA for the CDR3: TGCAGTGCGCGGACAGGGTCGGGGGAGCAGTACTTC. Amino acid sequence: CSARTGSGEQYF.

This clonotype appeared many times. This sequence joins TRBV5-6 and TRBJ2-7, with 11 positions matching TRBD1. From germline, CDR1 is SGHDT and CDR2 YYEEEE. The CDR3 has 17 residues. V lost 4 bases, J lost 2 bases, and 11 bases stayed unmatched. The CDR3 is CASSLTGTGGFTYEQYF. CDR3 DNA: TGTGCCAGCAGCCTTACCGGGACAGGGGGGTTCACCTACGAGCAGTACTTC.

At least ten counts were recorded for this clonotype. The rearrangement joins TRBV20-1 to TRBJ1-1; D is possibly TRBD1 (5 bases). Germline CDR1 DFQATT, CDR2 SNEGSKA (reference sequence). The CDR3 has 10 residues. CDR3 loop: CSGGVTEAFF. As DNA, the CDR3 is TGCAGCGGGGGGGTCACTGAAGCTTTCTTT.

This clonotype was counted many times. The chain is built from TRBV21-1 and TRBJ1-1. TRBV21-1 is given as a pseudogene. The CDR3 runs to 11 residues. DNA for the CDR3: TGTGCCAGCAGCAAAAACACTGAAGCTTTCTTT. Its translation: CASSKNTEAFF.

Concerning this clonotype: This likely traces to a read error, being one base from a far larger clone. DNA of the CDR3: TGTGCCAGCAGCCGTCAGACCGACGCTGAAGCTTTCTTT. Translation gives CASSRQTDAEAFF. The V call is TRBV11-2, the J call TRBJ1-1; D gene ambiguous. Germline assignment: CDR1 SGHAT and CDR2 FQNNGV. Between the trimmed V and J ends, which lost 5 bases and 6 bases, there was a span of 13 bases. This CDR3 contains 13 residues.

This chain's CDR3 is CASNRYNEQFF. CDR3 bases: TGTGCCAGCAACAGATACAATGAGCAGTTCTTC. This sequence joins TRBV2 and TRBJ2-1; D is uncertain. CDR1 and CDR2 from the germline V gene are SNHLY and FYNNEI. Trimming removed 7 bases at V and 4 bases at J, with 5 bases between. This CDR3 spans 11 amino acids.

This clonotype was seen many times. The chain combines TRBV18 with TRBJ2-7; TRBD2 agrees at 7 bases. This CDR3 comprises 14 residues. Germline-derived CDR1 and CDR2 are KGHSH and LQKENI. Losses at the gene ends were 6 bases for V and 2 bases for J; bases not matched to a gene: 7. The CDR3 here is CASSPIGLAYEQYF. CDR3 nucleotides: TGTGCCAGCTCGCCAATCGGACTAGCCTACGAGCAGTACTTC.

Concerning this clonotype: A far bigger clonotype differs at one base, so this is likely a read error. This chain joins TRBV4-3 and TRBJ2-7, with TRBD2 matching 9 bases. This CDR3 is 14 amino acids long. Germline V CDR1 and CDR2: LGHNA, YSLEER. The chain's CDR3 is CSSSQVAGGPGQYF. The CDR3 DNA reads TGCTCCAGCAGCCAAGTTGCGGGGGGGCCTGGGCAGTACTTC.

A remark on this clonotype: With only one base between it and a far larger clone, this is likely a read error. The chain employs TRBV9 and TRBJ2-7; 8 bases are a match to TRBD1. CDR3 length: 14 amino acids. The germline V gene encodes CDR1 SGDLS and CDR2 YYNGEE. With V trimmed by 5 bases and J by 3 bases, 7 bases remained unmatched. The CDR3 sequence is CASRQTGTGYEQYF. For the CDR3, the DNA is TGTGCCAGCAGACAAACCGGGACAGGCTACGAGCAGTACTTC.